This T cell receptor beta chain was profiled in a study of OX40 agonist ivuxolimab in advanced cancers. Overall study: Among those treated, three patients had partial responses, one with hepatocellular carcinoma and two with cutaneous melanoma.

The table came from immunoSEQ multiplex PCR; TCRdb's copy has only in-frame clones and leaves some out. Of about 24,000 clones in the sample, approximately 80% were seen once. This CDR3 contains 13 residues. Trimming cost V 0 bases and J 5 bases, with 8 bases left between them. Germline V gives CDR1 SGHRS, CDR2 YFSETQ. The sequences come from CD4+ or CD8+ T cells sorted from blood, collected in a trial of the OX40 agonist ivuxolimab. This chain joins TRBV5-1 and TRBJ2-5; no clear D. This TCR derives from an adult with an advanced solid tumor such as melanoma, head and neck, liver or kidney cancer. The CDR3 DNA is TGCGCCAGCAGCTTGGGATCGGAGGAGACCCAGTACTTC. Translating it yields CASSLGSEETQYF.